These 31 T cell receptor beta chains came from one sample sequenced in a study of CD8+ T cells in alopecia areata. RNA was isolated and reverse transcribed to cDNA, the sequencing template. Assay used: immunoSEQ multiplex PCR; TCRdb lists only in-frame clones, some missing. The table shows fewer than 150,000 clones, with 80% to 90% occurring only once. The treatment: oral pan-JAK inhibitor, 5-10 mg twice daily. This specimen was CD8+ T cells sorted from blood, taken at week 4, from a patient treated with tofacitinib. The receptors were sampled from a human donor with alopecia areata.

The chain carries TRBV9 and TRBJ1-5; D not resolved. In germline, CDR1 is SGDLS, CDR2 YYNGEE. Trimming left V 1 base short and J 0 bases short, with 11 bases between. This CDR3 spans 16 amino acids. CDR3 region: CASSVQIGNSNQPQHF. Here the CDR3 DNA reads TGTGCCAGCAGCGTACAGATCGGTAATAGCAATCAGCCCCAGCATTTT.

The chain recombines TRBV29-1 with TRBJ2-2; possibly TRBD1 for D (5 bases). This CDR3 contains 12 residues. Trimming stripped 7 bases from V and 6 bases from J, with 12 bases between. CDR1 is SQVTM and CDR2 is ANQGSEA in the germline V gene. CDR3 in amino acids: CSAQGVAGELFF. CDR3 in DNA: TGCAGCGCCCAAGGGGTCGCCGGGGAGCTGTTTTTT.

The chain combines TRBV7-6 with TRBJ2-7; D not certain. Deletions cut 5 bases from V and 7 bases from J, with 18 bases between. This CDR3 spans 14 amino acids. The germline CDR1 and CDR2 sequences are SGHVS and FNYEAQ. The chain's CDR3 is CASSISQSGSEQYF. The CDR3, as DNA: TGTGCCAGCAGCATTTCCCAGTCTGGGTCGGAGCAGTACTTC.

The rearrangement links TRBV19 to TRBJ2-1; TRBD2 might be the D (5 bases). V lost 5 bases to trimming and J lost 4 bases, with 12 bases between them. Germline-derived CDR1 and CDR2 are LNHDA and SQIVND (reference sequence). The CDR3 contains 14 residues. CDR3 sequence (DNA): TGTGCCAGTAGTTCCGGGTCGGGGTACAATGAGCAGTTCTTC. Translation: CASSSGSGYNEQFF.

This clone was counted only a few times. This rearrangement joins TRBV29-1 to TRBJ2-5; 7 bases are a match to TRBD1. The CDR3 runs 12 residues. CDR1 is SQVTM and CDR2 is ANQGSEA in the germline V gene. The V and J ends lost 1 base and 9 bases, in that order; junction bases with no gene match: 5. DNA of the CDR3: TGCAGCGTTGAAGGGAAGGGGGCGGCCCAGTACTTC. Its translation is CSVEGKGAAQYF.

The V and J genes are TRBV7-2 and TRBJ2-1, with unresolved D. V shed 4 bases and J shed 2 bases, with 6 bases lying between them. The CDR3 has 13 residues. Per the germline V gene, CDR1 is SGHTA and CDR2 is FQGNSA. In nucleotides, the CDR3 is TGTGCCAGCAGCTCGAGCCCCTACAATGAGCAGTTCTTC. This codes for CASSSSPYNEQFF.

This sequence joins TRBV11-2 and TRBJ2-7; 10 bases are shared with TRBD2. Per germline, CDR1 SGHAT and CDR2 FQNNGV. The CDR3 extends over 16 amino acids. V trimming: 4 bases; J trimming: 0 bases; junction bases outside the gene matches: 6. This chain's CDR3 is CASSSWTSGISYEQYF. As DNA, the CDR3 is TGTGCCAGCAGCTCGTGGACTAGCGGCATCTCCTACGAGCAGTACTTC.

This chain connects TRBV2 to TRBJ2-6; TRBD1 is a possible D gene (6 bases). Trimming removed 5 bases at V and 2 bases at J, with 10 bases between. The CDR3 is 15 amino acids. The germline gives CDR1 SNHLY, CDR2 FYNNEI. The CDR3 loop reads CASSYEGAGANVLTF. The CDR3 DNA reads as TGTGCCAGCAGTTATGAGGGGGCTGGGGCCAACGTCCTGACTTTC.

The J gene is TRBJ2-3, the V gene TRBV6-6; TRBD2 agrees at 8 bases. Germline lookup yields CDR1 MNHNY and CDR2 SVGAGI (reference sequence). V shed 6 bases, J shed 11 bases, and the junction held 13 bases outside the gene matches. This CDR3 has 14 amino acids. The CDR3 sequence is CASSPQAGANRQYF. DNA for the CDR3: TGTGCCAGCAGCCCGCAAGCGGGGGCCAATAGGCAGTATTTT.

The chain carries TRBV29-1 and TRBJ2-2; weak D call: TRBD1 (5 bases). This CDR3 region has 13 residues. V lost 4 bases and J 3 bases, leaving 9 bases between the germline ends. Germline CDR1 is SQVTM and CDR2 is ANQGSEA. CDR3 in DNA: TGCAGCGTTGCCCAGGGATACACCGGGGAGCTGTTTTTT. Translation gives CSVAQGYTGELFF.

The V call is TRBV10-3, the J call TRBJ1-1, with TRBD1 matching over 7 bases. V was clipped by 6 bases and J by 4 bases; unmatched bases: 8. The CDR3 length is 14 residues. Germline V gene lookup returns CDR1 ENHRY and CDR2 SYGVKD. In DNA form, the CDR3 reads TGTGCCATCAGGCCTGACAGGGAGAGCACTGAAGCTTTCTTT. Amino acids: CAIRPDRESTEAFF.

The J gene is TRBJ2-6, the V gene TRBV4-3; D is uncertain. The V end lost 1 base, the J end lost 2 bases, and 6 bases lay between the germline ends. This CDR3 has 15 residues. Germline lookup yields CDR1 LGHNA and CDR2 YSLEER. CDR3: CASSQGLAGANVLTF. The CDR3 DNA reads as TGCGCCAGCAGCCAAGGACTGGCTGGGGCCAACGTCCTGACTTTC.

The chain combines TRBV7-8 with TRBJ2-3, with D possibly being TRBD2 (5 bases). Trimming removed 4 bases at V and 2 bases at J, with 19 bases between. The CDR3 length is 17 residues. Germline assignment: CDR1 SGHVS and CDR2 FQNEAQ. CDR3 DNA sequence: TGTGCCAGCAGCTCGCGTGACTACGCCTCTGACACAGATACGCAGTATTTT. Translation gives CASSSRDYASDTDTQYF.

In its sample, this clone was seen a few times. This rearrangement joins TRBV6-6 to TRBJ2-1; D tentatively reads TRBD1 or TRBD2 (6 bases each). Trimming left V 4 bases short and J 7 bases short, with 14 bases between. Germline V CDR1 and CDR2: MNHNY, SVGAGI (reference sequence). This CDR3 is 14 amino acids long. The CDR3 protein is CASSLTKGGNEQFF. For the CDR3, the DNA is TGTGCCAGCAGTTTAACGAAGGGGGGTAATGAGCAGTTCTTC.

This rearrangement joins TRBV2 to TRBJ2-1; 7 bases fit TRBD2. The CDR3 has 14 residues. The V and J ends lost 3 bases and 6 bases, in that order; junction bases with no gene match: 5. Germline V gives CDR1 SNHLY, CDR2 FYNNEI. CDR3 sequence: CASSELADGNEQFF. In DNA, the CDR3 is TGTGCCAGCAGTGAGCTAGCGGACGGCAATGAGCAGTTCTTC.

The chain links TRBV1 to TRBJ2-5; the table's D call, TRBD2, has no DNA check behind it. TRBV1 is a pseudogene locus. The CDR3 is 14 residues long. DNA for the CDR3: TGCACCAGCAGCCAAGTAGCAGCTCAAGAGACCCAGTACTTC. Amino acids: CTSSQVAAQETQYF.

The chain combines TRBV7-9 with TRBJ1-5; tentative D call: TRBD1 (6 bases). V was trimmed by 0 bases and J by 2 bases, leaving 8 bases between them. Germline loops: CDR1 SEHNR, CDR2 FQNEAQ (reference sequence). This CDR3 contains 15 residues. The CDR3 loop is CASSLAGQRNQPQHF. The CDR3 nucleotides are TGTGCCAGCAGCTTAGCAGGACAGCGCAATCAGCCCCAGCATTTT.

The chain couples TRBV7-9 to TRBJ2-5; 9 bases line up with TRBD1. The CDR3 consists of 15 residues. Per germline, CDR1 SEHNR and CDR2 FQNEAQ (reference sequence). J was trimmed by 5 bases and V by 3 bases; bases with no gene match: 7. The CDR3 coding sequence is TGTGCCAGCAGCTTCAGATACAGGGGGCCCGAGACCCAGTACTTC. It is translated as CASSFRYRGPETQYF.

V usage is TRBV2 and J usage is TRBJ2-1, with 12 nucleotides matching TRBD2. V dropped 3 bases and J dropped 0; count of bases not matched to a gene: 6. The CDR3 has 18 residues. The germline V gene has CDR1 SNHLY and CDR2 FYNNEI. The CDR3 DNA is TGTGCCAGCAGTGATCCTAGCGGGGGGGAGAGCTCCTACAATGAGCAGTTCTTC. As protein: CASSDPSGGESSYNEQFF. The full variable domain, rest sourced from reference TRBV2 and TRBJ2-1, is EPEVTQTPSHQVTQMGQEVILRCVPISNHLYFYWYRQILGQKVEFLVSFYNNEISEKSEIFDDQFSVERPDGSNFTLKIRSTKLEDSAMYFCASSDPSGGESSYNEQFFGPGTRLTVL.

CDR3 loop: CAISWDNDTQYF. The CDR3 DNA reads as TGTGCCATCAGTTGGGACAACGATACGCAGTATTTT. The chain links TRBV10-3 to TRBJ2-3, with D maybe TRBD1 (6 bases). Germline lookup yields CDR1 ENHRY and CDR2 SYGVKD. This CDR3 is built from 12 residues. Deletions cut 5 bases from V and 6 bases from J, with 9 bases between.

The chain couples TRBV30 to TRBJ2-7; D remains unclear. This CDR3 comprises 11 residues. The germline V gene has CDR1 GTSNPN and CDR2 SVGIG (reference sequence). Trimming pared 1 base from V and 4 bases from J, leaving 5 bases between. The CDR3 coding sequence is TGTGCCTGGAGTGGGGGATACGAGCAGTACTTC. It is translated as CAWSGGYEQYF.

The chain employs TRBV27 and TRBJ2-2; unclear D gene. Germline lookup yields CDR1 MNHEY and CDR2 SMNVEV (reference sequence). This CDR3 has 12 residues. V was trimmed by 3 bases and J by 6 bases, leaving 5 bases between them. CDR3 coding DNA: TGTGCCAGCAGTTTTGGGGCCGGGGAGCTGTTTTTT. This sequence encodes CASSFGAGELFF.

This clone showed up just a few times. The chain couples TRBV4-2 to TRBJ1-6, with TRBD1 matching 7 bases. The CDR3 has 15 amino acids. V was clipped by 2 bases and J by 4 bases; unmatched bases: 2. Germline assignment: CDR1 LGHNA and CDR2 YNFKEQ. Here the CDR3 reads CASSQLTGYNSPLHF. The DNA of the CDR3 is TGTGCCAGCAGCCAACTGACAGGGTATAATTCACCCCTCCACTTT.

The V and J genes are TRBV4-1 and TRBJ2-7; D possibly corresponds to TRBD1 (5 bases). There are 14 residues in the CDR3. Germline lookup yields CDR1 MGHRA and CDR2 YSYEKL. The V end was cut by 4 bases, the J end by 7 bases, with 17 bases between. The DNA of the CDR3 is TGCGCCAGCAGCCCCTCCTGGGGCCAACAGGAGCAGTACTTC. Translating it yields CASSPSWGQQEQYF.

V usage is TRBV4-2 and J usage is TRBJ2-7, with D possibly TRBD1 on 5 matching bases. Germline lookup yields CDR1 LGHNA and CDR2 YNFKEQ. Trimming cost V 0 bases and J 0 bases, with 9 bases left between them. There are 15 residues in the CDR3. This CDR3 reads CASSQEQASSYEQYF. CDR3 sequence (DNA): TGTGCCAGCAGCCAAGAACAGGCGAGCTCCTACGAGCAGTACTTC.

The genes are TRBV7-6 and TRBJ2-3; D remains ambiguous. Germline values: CDR1 SGHVS, CDR2 FNYEAQ. V was cut by 2 bases and J by 2 bases, with 5 bases left in between. The CDR3 runs 13 residues. The CDR3 loop is CASSLRITDTQYF. The CDR3 bases are TGTGCCAGCAGCTTAAGAATCACAGATACGCAGTATTTT. Combining the CDR3 with reference TRBV7-6 and TRBJ2-3 gives the whole variable domain GAGVSQSPRYKVTKRGQDVALRCDPISGHVSLYWYRQALGQGPEFLTYFNYEAQQDKSGLPNDRFSAERPEGSISTLTIQRTEQRDSAMYRCASSLRITDTQYFGPGTRLTVL.

V usage is TRBV2 and J usage is TRBJ2-3, with 9 bases identical to TRBD2. The CDR3 is 16 residues long. V was pared by 4 bases and J by 1 base, with 6 bases of the junction left unmatched. Germline loops: CDR1 SNHLY, CDR2 FYNNEI. CDR3 loop: CASSASGGRRTDTQYF. Written as DNA, the CDR3 is TGTGCCAGCAGTGCGAGCGGGGGGCGCCGCACAGATACGCAGTATTTT.

This clone appeared a single time. This chain connects TRBV6-5 to TRBJ2-5; 7 positions agree with TRBD1. V was pared by 0 bases and J by 4 bases, with 5 bases of the junction left unmatched. The germline gives CDR1 MNHEY, CDR2 SVGAGI. The CDR3 is 15 amino acids. The CDR3 DNA sequence: TGTGCCAGCAGTTACTCGCAAGGGGGCGGAGAGACCCAGTACTTC. Its protein product is CASSYSQGGGETQYF.

Comment on this clone: The same CDR3 also results from other DNA sequences found in this sample. The chain couples TRBV7-9 to TRBJ2-1, with D possibly being TRBD1 (6 bases). CDR1 SEHNR and CDR2 FQNEAQ come from the germline V gene (reference sequence). V was pared by 1 base and J by 2 bases, with 9 bases between. This CDR3 contains 15 residues. DNA for the CDR3: TGTGCCAGCAGCTTAGGCAGGGGTCCCTACAATGAGCAGTTCTTC. Its protein is CASSLGRGPYNEQFF.

This chain joins TRBV6-5 and TRBJ1-5, with TRBD1 identical over 7 bases. With 4 bases clipped from V and 4 bases from J, the junction kept 4 bases outside the gene matches. This CDR3 spans 14 amino acids. Germline V CDR1 and CDR2: MNHEY, SVGAGI. The CDR3 protein is CASSSLQGNQPQHF. Written as DNA, the CDR3 is TGTGCCAGCAGTTCCCTACAGGGGAATCAGCCCCAGCATTTT.

This sequence joins TRBV2 and TRBJ2-5; TRBD2 agrees at 8 bases. Germline V gene data show CDR1 as SNHLY and CDR2 as FYNNEI. The J segment lost 0 bases and the V segment lost 3 bases, leaving 6 bases of the junction unmatched. The CDR3 is made up of 16 amino acids. The CDR3 DNA follows: TGTGCCAGCAGTGACATCCAGCGGGGGAACCAAGAGACCCAGTACTTC. It codes for CASSDIQRGNQETQYF.